The 9 T cell receptor beta chains given below trace back to one sample, sequenced in a study of blood T cell repertoires in COVID-19. Only in-frame clones appear in the TCRdb table, and some are missing; sequencing was by immunoSEQ multiplex PCR. The data hold 60,000 to 70,000 clones, with just over 85% observed a single time. Sequences were obtained from peripheral blood. These receptor sequences come from a woman aged 55 to 70 with acute or convalescent COVID-19.

This clone was seen a single time. The CDR3 spells CASSLQGADTEAFF. The CDR3 region has the DNA TGTGCCAGCAGTCTACAGGGGGCTGACACTGAAGCTTTCTTT. V gene TRBV7-9 combines with J gene TRBJ1-1; 9 nucleotides align to TRBD1. There are 14 residues in the CDR3. V was clipped by 6 bases and J by 3 bases; unmatched bases: 5. Germline V gene sequence: CDR1 SEHNR, CDR2 FQNEAQ (reference sequence).

This rearrangement joins TRBV29-1 to TRBJ1-1, with D uncertain. V dropped 7 bases and J dropped 0 bases, with 12 bases sitting between them. CDR3 length: 13 amino acids. Germline values: CDR1 SQVTM, CDR2 ANQGSEA. For the CDR3, the DNA is TGCAGCGCTAGGACGGGGTTGAACACTGAAGCTTTCTTT. Its translation is CSARTGLNTEAFF.

This chain joins TRBV19 and TRBJ2-1, with 10 bases fitting TRBD2. From germline, CDR1 is LNHDA and CDR2 SQIVND (reference sequence). V gave up 0 bases and J gave up 9 bases; unmatched junction bases: 8. The CDR3 runs 16 residues. This CDR3 is CASSIDSSGSFAEQFF. The DNA for the CDR3 is TGTGCCAGTAGTATAGACTCTAGCGGGAGTTTTGCTGAGCAGTTCTTC.

The rearrangement uses TRBV7-8 and TRBJ1-2, with 7 bases matching TRBD1. Germline-derived CDR1 and CDR2 are SGHVS and FQNEAQ. V shed 5 bases, J shed 3 bases, and the junction held 15 bases outside the gene matches. The CDR3 extends over 17 amino acids. The CDR3 sequence: CASSPDSPGTAYYGYTF. The CDR3 bases are TGTGCCAGCAGCCCAGACAGCCCCGGGACAGCCTACTATGGCTACACCTTC.

The chain uses TRBV7-9 and TRBJ2-2, with 9 bases fitting TRBD1. J gave up 7 bases and V 5 bases, and 5 bases lay outside the gene matches. There are 14 residues in the CDR3. CDR1 is SEHNR, CDR2 FQNEAQ, per germline (reference sequence). The CDR3 reads CASSTTGGGGELFF. The CDR3 DNA follows: TGTGCCAGCAGCACGACAGGGGGAGGCGGGGAGCTGTTTTTT.

The V and J genes are TRBV13 and TRBJ2-7, with D hard to call. V lost 3 bases to trimming and J lost 4 bases, with 4 bases between them. The CDR3 has 11 residues. Germline CDR1 reads PRHDT; CDR2 reads FYEKMQ (reference sequence). CDR3 amino acids: CASSFSYEQYF. The DNA for the CDR3 is TGTGCCAGCAGCTTCAGTTACGAGCAGTACTTC. The full variable domain, completed using reference TRBV13 and TRBJ2-7, is AAGVIQSPRHLIKEKRETATLKCYPIPRHDTVYWYQQGPGQDPQFLISFYEKMQSDKGSIPDRFSAQQFSDYHSELNMSSLELGDSALYFCASSFSYEQYFGPGTRLTVT.

Of note for this clone: A much larger clone sits a single nucleotide away, making a read error possible. In the same sample, other DNA sequences code for this CDR3. The chain uses TRBV21-1 and TRBJ2-7; TRBD2, the table's D call, was not compared with the DNA. TRBV21-1 is a documented pseudogene. The CDR3 is 11 residues long. Written as DNA, the CDR3 is TGTGCCAGCAGCAGCGCCTACGAGCAATACTTC. It encodes CASSSAYEQYF.

The chain recombines TRBV11-2 with TRBJ2-1, with a tentative D call TRBD2 (7 bases). The length of the CDR3 is 15 residues. Trimming cost V 5 bases and J 7 bases, with 18 bases left between them. The V gene's germline CDR1 is SGHAT and CDR2 FQNNGV. CDR3 region: CASSLGGLPGNEQFF. The CDR3 DNA sequence: TGTGCCAGCAGCCTAGGGGGACTACCTGGGAATGAGCAGTTCTTC.

The chain is built from TRBV11-2 and TRBJ2-3; 7 bases align to TRBD1. V trimming: 4 bases; J trimming: 0 bases; junction bases outside the gene matches: 4. This CDR3 has 15 amino acids. Germline V CDR1 and CDR2: SGHAT, FQNNGV. The CDR3 is CASSYNRGSTDTQYF. CDR3 nucleotide sequence: TGTGCCAGCAGCTACAACAGGGGTAGCACAGATACGCAGTATTTT.